The present entry profiles one T cell receptor (beta chain) with its context. Its antigen remains unidentified. The data stem from a study of cytomegalovirus exposure and HLA in healthy donors. Broader study findings: Being productive about 87% or about 30% of the time was typical of most TCR beta V segments in an earlier analysis.

Use of 60 Vbeta and 13 Jbeta primers characterized the PCR. In the study's own analysis: A follow-up analysis tallied 60 million to 85 million unique TCR beta chains, approximately 11 million shared. Assay used: immunoSEQ multiplex PCR; TCRdb lists only in-frame clones, some missing. V, J and clone size reflect that table, while D and trimming were determined from the DNA. This sample yields some 150,000 clones, of which 55% to 80% are seen a single time; around 14% belongs to the top ten. CDR3 length equals 16 residues. V was pared by 5 bases and J by 2 bases, with 9 bases of the junction left unmatched. Per the germline V gene, CDR1 is SGHTA and CDR2 is FQGTGA.

This sequence joins TRBV7-3 and TRBJ2-5; 9 bases agree with TRBD1. The sequence was obtained from a human donor in good health. The sample taken for sequencing was PBMCs. CDR3 DNA sequence: TGTGCCAGCAGCCTGGGACAGGGAGTGGGGCAAGAGACCCAGTACTTC. Residues: CASSLGQGVGQETQYF.